This T cell receptor (beta chain) appears in the sequencing data of a study of shared clonotypes between healthy human individuals. TCRdb's table, derived via immunoSEQ multiplex PCR, lists solely in-frame clones and lacks some. The sample yields about 1.5 million clones, 96% seen once. The CDR3 is 15 amino acids. The germline CDR1 and CDR2 sequences are SGHRS and YFSETQ. Losses at the gene ends were 4 bases for V and 4 bases for J; bases not matched to a gene: 6. For this clone: Its specificity is not known.

General study points: It was anticipated that sequencing depth would influence how many clonotypes donors shared.

This rearrangement joins TRBV5-1 to TRBJ2-3; 10 positions agree with TRBD1. The sample consisted of naive CD4+ T cells sorted from blood. The subset denotes: CD45RA+ positively selected. The clonotype was recovered from a man aged 30-40 years in good health. CDR3 in amino acids: CASSKMTGGADTQYF. In DNA form, the CDR3 reads TGCGCCAGCAGCAAGATGACAGGGGGCGCAGATACGCAGTATTTT.